This T cell receptor beta chain was found in a study of T-cell memory formation after mild COVID-19. CDR3 length: 17 amino acids. Germline lookup yields CDR1 GTSNPN and CDR2 SVGIG (reference sequence). V was pared by 1 base and J by 9 bases, with 12 bases of the junction left unmatched. This clonotype was detected only a few times. What it binds is unknown. TCR alpha and TCR beta cDNA libraries carrying sample barcodes and UMIs came from 5'RACE with constant-segment primers. A single record per CDR3 protein comes from TCRdb applying MiXCR to the 5' RACE reads. The data hold 200,000 to 250,000 distinct CDR3 sequences, with 7.5% to 10% observed a single time. The study, taken as a whole, reports: Mainly CM and EM harbored the contracting CD4+ clones; mainly EMRA harbored the CD8+ ones.

This TCR derives from a man between 18 and 29 years old who had mild COVID-19 (a few samples of this study predate the infection). Cell type and time point are not known. The J gene is TRBJ2-1, the V gene TRBV30, with 13 bases identical to TRBD2. Sequencing was carried out using PBMCs or a T cell subset sorted from them (not recorded which). The chain's CDR3 is CAWSDPTTSGGVREQFF. DNA of the CDR3: TGTGCCTGGAGTGACCCCACAACTAGCGGGGGGGTTCGTGAGCAGTTCTTC.